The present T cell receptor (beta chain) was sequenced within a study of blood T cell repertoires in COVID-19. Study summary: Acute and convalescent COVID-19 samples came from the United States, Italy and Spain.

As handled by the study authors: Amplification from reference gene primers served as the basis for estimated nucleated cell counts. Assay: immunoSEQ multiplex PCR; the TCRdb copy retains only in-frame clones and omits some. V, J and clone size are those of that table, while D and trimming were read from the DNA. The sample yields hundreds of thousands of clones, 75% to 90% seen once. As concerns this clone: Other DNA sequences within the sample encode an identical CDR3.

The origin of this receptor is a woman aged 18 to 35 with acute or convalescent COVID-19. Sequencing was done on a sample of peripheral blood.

The DNA for the CDR3 is TGCGCCAGCAGCTTGGGTCAGGTCCAAGAGACCCAGTACTTC. It codes for CASSLGQVQETQYF. V and J are TRBV5-1 and TRBJ2-5; D not resolved. Germline loops: CDR1 SGHRS, CDR2 YFSETQ. V was shortened by 0 bases and J by 1 base, with 7 bases between the two germline ends. The CDR3 loop spans 14 amino acids.